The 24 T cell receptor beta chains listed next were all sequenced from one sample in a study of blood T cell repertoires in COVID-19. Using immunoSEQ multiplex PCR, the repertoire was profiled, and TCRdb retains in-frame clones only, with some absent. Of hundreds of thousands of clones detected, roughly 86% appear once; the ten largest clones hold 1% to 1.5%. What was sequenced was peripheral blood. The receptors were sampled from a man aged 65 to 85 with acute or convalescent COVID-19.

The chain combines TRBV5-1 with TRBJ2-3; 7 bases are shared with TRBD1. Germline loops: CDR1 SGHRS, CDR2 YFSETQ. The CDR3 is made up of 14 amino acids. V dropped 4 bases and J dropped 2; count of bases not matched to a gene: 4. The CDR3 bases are TGCGCCAGCAGCCCAGGACAGGACACAGATACGCAGTATTTT. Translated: CASSPGQDTDTQYF.

CDR3 amino acids: CASSLRLLAEAFF. CDR3 coding DNA: TGTGCCAGCAGCTTACGACTACTAGCTGAAGCTTTCTTT. The gene calls are TRBV7-2 and TRBJ1-1; D is unclear. V was shortened by 2 bases and J by 6 bases, with 10 bases between the two germline ends. CDR1 SGHTA and CDR2 FQGNSA come from the germline V gene. The CDR3 runs to 13 residues.

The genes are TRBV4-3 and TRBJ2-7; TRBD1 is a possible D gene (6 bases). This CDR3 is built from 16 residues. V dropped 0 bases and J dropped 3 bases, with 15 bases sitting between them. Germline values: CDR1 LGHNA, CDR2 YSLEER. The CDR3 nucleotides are TGCGCCAGCAGCCAAGATTACAGGGAACCTTTCTACGAGCAGTACTTC. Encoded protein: CASSQDYREPFYEQYF.

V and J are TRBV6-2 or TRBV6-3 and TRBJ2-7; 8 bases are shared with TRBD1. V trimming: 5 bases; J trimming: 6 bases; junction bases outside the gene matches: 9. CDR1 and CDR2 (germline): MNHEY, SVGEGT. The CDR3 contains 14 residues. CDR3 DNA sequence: TGTGCCAGCAGTCGACCCAGGACAGGGCGCGAGCAGTACTTC. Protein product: CASSRPRTGREQYF.

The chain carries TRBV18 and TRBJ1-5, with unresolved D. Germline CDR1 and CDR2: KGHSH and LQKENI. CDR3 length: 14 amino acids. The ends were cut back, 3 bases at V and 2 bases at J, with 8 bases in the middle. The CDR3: CASSPGRGNQPQHF. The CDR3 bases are TGTGCCAGCTCACCGGGTCGGGGCAATCAGCCCCAGCATTTT. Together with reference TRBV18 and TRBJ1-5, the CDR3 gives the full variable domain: NAGVMQNPRHLVRRRGQEARLRCSPMKGHSHVYWYRQLPEEGLKFMVYLQKENIIDESGMPKERFSAEFPKEGPSILRIQQVVRGDSAAYFCASSPGRGNQPQHFGDGTRLSIL.

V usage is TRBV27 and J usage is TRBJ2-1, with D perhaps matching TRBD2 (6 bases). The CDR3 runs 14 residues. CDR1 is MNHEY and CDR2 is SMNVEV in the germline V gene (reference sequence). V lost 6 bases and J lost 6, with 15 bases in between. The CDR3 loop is CASRGLHSVNEQFF. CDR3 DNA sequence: TGTGCCAGCAGGGGACTCCATTCTGTCAATGAGCAGTTCTTC.

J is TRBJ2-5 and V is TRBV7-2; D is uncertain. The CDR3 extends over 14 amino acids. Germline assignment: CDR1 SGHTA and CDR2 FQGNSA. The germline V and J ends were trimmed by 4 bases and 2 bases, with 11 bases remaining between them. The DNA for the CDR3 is TGTGCCAGCAGCTCGCGACGGAGTCAAGAGACCCAGTACTTC. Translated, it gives CASSSRRSQETQYF.

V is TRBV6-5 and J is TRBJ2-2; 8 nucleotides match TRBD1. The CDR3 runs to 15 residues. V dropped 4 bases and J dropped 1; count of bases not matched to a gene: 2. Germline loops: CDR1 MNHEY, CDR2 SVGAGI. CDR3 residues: CASSWGTGNTGELFF. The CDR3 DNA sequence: TGTGCCAGCAGTTGGGGGACAGGGAACACCGGGGAGCTGTTTTTT.

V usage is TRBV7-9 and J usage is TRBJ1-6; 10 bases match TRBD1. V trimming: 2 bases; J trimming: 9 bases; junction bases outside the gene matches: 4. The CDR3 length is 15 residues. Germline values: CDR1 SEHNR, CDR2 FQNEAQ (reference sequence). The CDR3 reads CASSLPGTGVSPLHF. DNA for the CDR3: TGTGCCAGCAGCTTACCCGGGACAGGGGTTTCACCCCTCCACTTT.

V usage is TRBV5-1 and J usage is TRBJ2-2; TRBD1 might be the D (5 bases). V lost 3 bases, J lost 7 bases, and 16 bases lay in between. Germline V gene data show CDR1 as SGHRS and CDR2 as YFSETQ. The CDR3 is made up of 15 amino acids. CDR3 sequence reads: CASSWAQATGGELFF. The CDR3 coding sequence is TGCGCCAGCAGCTGGGCACAGGCTACGGGCGGGGAGCTGTTTTTT.

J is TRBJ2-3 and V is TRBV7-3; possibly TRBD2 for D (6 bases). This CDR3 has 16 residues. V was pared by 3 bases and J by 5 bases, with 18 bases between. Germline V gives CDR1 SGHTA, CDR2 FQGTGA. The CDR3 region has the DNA TGTGCCAGCAGCTTGATAGGCGGGACCCAGGGAGATACGCAGTATTTT. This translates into CASSLIGGTQGDTQYF.

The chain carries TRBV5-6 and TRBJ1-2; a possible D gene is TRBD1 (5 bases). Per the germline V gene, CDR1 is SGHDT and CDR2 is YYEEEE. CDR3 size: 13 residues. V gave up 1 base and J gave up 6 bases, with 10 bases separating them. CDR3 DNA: TGTGCCAGCAGCTTGTTCGGGGGGGATGGCTACACCTTC. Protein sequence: CASSLFGGDGYTF.

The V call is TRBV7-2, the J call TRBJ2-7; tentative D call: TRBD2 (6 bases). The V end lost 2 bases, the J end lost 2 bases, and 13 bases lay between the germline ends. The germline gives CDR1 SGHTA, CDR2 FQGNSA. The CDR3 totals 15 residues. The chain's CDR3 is CASSLFVEGTYEQYF. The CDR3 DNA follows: TGTGCCAGCAGCTTATTCGTGGAGGGGACCTACGAGCAGTACTTC.

CDR3 in DNA: TGTGCCAGCAGTGAACTGAGCAGGGTCGGTGAACCCCTCCACTTT. This gives the protein CASSELSRVGEPLHF. This chain links TRBV2 with TRBJ1-6, with TRBD1 as a possible D gene (5 bases). This CDR3 region has 15 residues. Trimming removed 2 bases from V and 12 bases from J, with 17 bases in between. Germline V gene sequence: CDR1 SNHLY, CDR2 FYNNEI.

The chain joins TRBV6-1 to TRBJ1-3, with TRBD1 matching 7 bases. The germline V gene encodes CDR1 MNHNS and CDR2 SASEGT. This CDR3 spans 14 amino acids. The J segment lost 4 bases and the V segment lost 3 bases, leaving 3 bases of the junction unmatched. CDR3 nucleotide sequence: TGTGCCAGCAGTGACAGGGGGAAAGGAAACACCATATATTTT. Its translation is CASSDRGKGNTIYF.

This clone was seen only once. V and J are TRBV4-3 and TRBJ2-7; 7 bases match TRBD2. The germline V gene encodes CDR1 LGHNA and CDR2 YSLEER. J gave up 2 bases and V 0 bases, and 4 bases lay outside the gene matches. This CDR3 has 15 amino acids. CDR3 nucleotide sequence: TGCGCCAGCAGCCAAGAGCTAGCGGATACCTACGAGCAGTACTTC. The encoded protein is CASSQELADTYEQYF.

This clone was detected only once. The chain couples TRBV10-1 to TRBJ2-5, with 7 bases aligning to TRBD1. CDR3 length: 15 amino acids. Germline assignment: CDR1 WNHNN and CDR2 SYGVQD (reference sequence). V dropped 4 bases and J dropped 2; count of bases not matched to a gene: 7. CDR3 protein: CASSGQGAGQETQYF. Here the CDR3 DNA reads TGCGCCAGCAGTGGACAGGGCGCTGGACAAGAGACCCAGTACTTC.

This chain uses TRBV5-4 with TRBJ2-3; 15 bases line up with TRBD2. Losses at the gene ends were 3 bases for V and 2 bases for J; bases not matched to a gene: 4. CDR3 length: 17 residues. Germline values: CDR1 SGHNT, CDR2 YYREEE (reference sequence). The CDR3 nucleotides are TGTGCCAGCAGCTCGGGACTAGCGGGAGGATCCACAGATACGCAGTATTTT. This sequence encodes CASSSGLAGGSTDTQYF.

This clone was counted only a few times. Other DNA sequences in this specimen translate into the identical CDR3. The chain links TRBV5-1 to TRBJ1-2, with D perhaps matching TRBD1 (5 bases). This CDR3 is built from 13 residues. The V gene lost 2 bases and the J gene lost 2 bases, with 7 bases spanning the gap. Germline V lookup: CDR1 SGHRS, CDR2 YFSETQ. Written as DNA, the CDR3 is TGCGCCAGCAGCTTCGGACAAAACTATGGCTACACCTTC. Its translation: CASSFGQNYGYTF.

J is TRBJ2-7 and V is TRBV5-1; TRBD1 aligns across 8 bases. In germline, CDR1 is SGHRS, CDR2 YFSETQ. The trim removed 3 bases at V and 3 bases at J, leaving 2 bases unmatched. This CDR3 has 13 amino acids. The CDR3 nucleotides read TGCGCCAGCAGCTCGACAGGGGACTACGAGCAGTACTTC. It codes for CASSSTGDYEQYF.

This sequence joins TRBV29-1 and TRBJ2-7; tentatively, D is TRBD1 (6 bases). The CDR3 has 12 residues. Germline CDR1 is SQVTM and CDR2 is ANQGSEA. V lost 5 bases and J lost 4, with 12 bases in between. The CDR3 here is CSVQSTGYEQYF. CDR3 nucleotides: TGCAGCGTTCAGTCGACAGGATACGAGCAGTACTTC.

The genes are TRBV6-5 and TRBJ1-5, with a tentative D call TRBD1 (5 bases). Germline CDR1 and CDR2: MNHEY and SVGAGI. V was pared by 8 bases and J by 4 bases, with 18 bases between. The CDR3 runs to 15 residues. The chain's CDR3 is CASRLSPDSNQPQHF. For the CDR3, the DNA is TGTGCCAGCCGCCTCTCCCCTGACAGTAATCAGCCCCAGCATTTT.

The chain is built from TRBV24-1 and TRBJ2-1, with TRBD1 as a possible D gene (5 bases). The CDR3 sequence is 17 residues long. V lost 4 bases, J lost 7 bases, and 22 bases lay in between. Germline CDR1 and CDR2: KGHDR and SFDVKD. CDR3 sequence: CATSDPTQGPTLNEQFF. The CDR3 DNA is TGTGCCACCAGTGACCCGACCCAGGGCCCAACGCTTAATGAGCAGTTCTTC.

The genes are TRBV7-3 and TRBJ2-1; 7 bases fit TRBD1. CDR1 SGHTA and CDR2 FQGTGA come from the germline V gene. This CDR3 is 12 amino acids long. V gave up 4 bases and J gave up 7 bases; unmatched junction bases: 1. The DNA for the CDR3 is TGTGCCAGCAGCTCGACAGGGAATGAGCAGTTCTTC. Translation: CASSSTGNEQFF.